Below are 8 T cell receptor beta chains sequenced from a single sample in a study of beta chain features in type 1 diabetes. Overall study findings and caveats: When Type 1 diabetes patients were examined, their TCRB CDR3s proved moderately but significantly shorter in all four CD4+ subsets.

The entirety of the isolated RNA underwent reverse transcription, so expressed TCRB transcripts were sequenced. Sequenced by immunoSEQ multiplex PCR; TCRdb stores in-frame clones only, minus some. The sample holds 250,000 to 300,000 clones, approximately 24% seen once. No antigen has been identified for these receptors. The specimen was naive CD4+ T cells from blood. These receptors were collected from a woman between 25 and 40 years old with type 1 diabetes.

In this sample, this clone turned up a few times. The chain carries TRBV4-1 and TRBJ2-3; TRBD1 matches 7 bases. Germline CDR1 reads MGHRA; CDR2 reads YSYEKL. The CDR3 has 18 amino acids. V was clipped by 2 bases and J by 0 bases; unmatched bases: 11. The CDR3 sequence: CASSQSFVGTASTDTQYF. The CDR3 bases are TGCGCCAGCAGCCAATCCTTTGTTGGGACAGCTAGCACAGATACGCAGTATTTT.

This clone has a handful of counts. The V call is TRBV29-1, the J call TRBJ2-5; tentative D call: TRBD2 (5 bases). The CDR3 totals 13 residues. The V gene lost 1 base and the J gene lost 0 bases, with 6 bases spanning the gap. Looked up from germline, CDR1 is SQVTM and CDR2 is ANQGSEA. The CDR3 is CSVEGRDQETQYF. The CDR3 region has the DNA TGCAGCGTTGAAGGGCGGGACCAAGAGACCCAGTACTTC.

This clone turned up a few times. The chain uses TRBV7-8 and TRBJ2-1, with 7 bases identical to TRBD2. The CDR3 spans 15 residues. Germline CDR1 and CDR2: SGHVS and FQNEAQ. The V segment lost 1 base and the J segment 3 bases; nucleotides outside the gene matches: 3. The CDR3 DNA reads TGTGCCAGCAGCTTAGGTCTAGCGGTCTACAATGAGCAGTTCTTC. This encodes CASSLGLAVYNEQFF.

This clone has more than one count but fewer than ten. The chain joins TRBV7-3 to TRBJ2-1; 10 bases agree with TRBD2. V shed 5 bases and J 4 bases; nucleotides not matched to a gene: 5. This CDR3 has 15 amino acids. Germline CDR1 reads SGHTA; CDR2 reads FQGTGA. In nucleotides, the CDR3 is TGTGCCAGCAGCGTCGGACTAGCGGTTTACAATGAGCAGTTCTTC. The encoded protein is CASSVGLAVYNEQFF.

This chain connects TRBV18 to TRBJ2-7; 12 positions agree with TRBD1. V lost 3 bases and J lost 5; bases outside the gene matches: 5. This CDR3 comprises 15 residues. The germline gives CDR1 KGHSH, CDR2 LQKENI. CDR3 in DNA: TGTGCCAGCTCACCCCCGGGGACAGGGGGCCACGAGCAGTACTTC. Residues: CASSPPGTGGHEQYF.

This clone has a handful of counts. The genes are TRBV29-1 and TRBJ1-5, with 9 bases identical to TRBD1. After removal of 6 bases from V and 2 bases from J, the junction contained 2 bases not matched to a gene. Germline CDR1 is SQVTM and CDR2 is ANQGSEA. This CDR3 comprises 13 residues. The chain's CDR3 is CSVWTGGNQPQHF. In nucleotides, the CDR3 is TGCAGCGTCTGGACAGGGGGCAATCAGCCCCAGCATTTT. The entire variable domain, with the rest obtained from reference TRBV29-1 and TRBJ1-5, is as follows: SAVISQKPSRDICQRGTSLTIQCQVDSQVTMMFWYRQQPGQSLTLIATANQGSEATYESGFVIDKFPISRPNLTFSTLTVSNMSPEDSSIYLCSVWTGGNQPQHFGDGTRLSIL.

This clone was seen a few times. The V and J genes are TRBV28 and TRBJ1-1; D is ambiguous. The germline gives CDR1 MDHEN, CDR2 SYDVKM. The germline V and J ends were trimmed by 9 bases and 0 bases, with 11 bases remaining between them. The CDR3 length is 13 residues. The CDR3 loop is CASLLTVNTEAFF. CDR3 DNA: TGTGCCAGTCTTCTCACAGTGAACACTGAAGCTTTCTTT.

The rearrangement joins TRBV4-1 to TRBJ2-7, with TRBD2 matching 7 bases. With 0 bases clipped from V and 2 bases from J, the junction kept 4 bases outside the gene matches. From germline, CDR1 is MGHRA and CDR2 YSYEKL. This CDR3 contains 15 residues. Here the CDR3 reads CASSQDTSGTYEQYF. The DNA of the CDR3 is TGCGCCAGCAGCCAAGATACCAGCGGGACCTACGAGCAGTACTTC.